One sample yielded the 17 T cell receptor beta chains listed below, sequenced in a study of T cell responses to AZD1222 COVID-19 vaccine. TCRdb keeps only in-frame clones here, not all; method: immunoSEQ multiplex PCR. The sample has under 200,000 clones; 94% are singletons. The sequenced sample was peripheral blood, obtained on day 0 of AZD1222 vaccination. These receptors came from an adult in good health.

The rearrangement joins TRBV7-9 to TRBJ2-7; D unclear. Germline V lookup: CDR1 SEHNR, CDR2 FQNEAQ (reference sequence). V lost 1 base and J 0 bases, leaving 7 bases between the germline ends. The CDR3 has 14 residues. CDR3 in amino acids: CASSLGQASYEQYF. Here the CDR3 DNA reads TGTGCCAGCAGCTTAGGGCAGGCCTCCTACGAGCAGTACTTC.

The CDR3 region is CASSLVSNQPQHF. CDR3 coding DNA: TGTGCCAGCAGCTTAGTAAGCAATCAGCCCCAGCATTTT. V is TRBV7-2 and J is TRBJ1-5; D is unresolved. CDR3 length: 13 amino acids. The V gene's germline CDR1 is SGHTA and CDR2 FQGNSA. V lost 1 base to trimming and J lost 1 base, with 2 bases between them.

The chain combines TRBV14 with TRBJ2-1; D uncertain. Germline CDR1 and CDR2: SGHDN and FVKESK. V lost 8 bases to trimming and J lost 3 bases, with 17 bases between them. This CDR3 region has 15 residues. The CDR3 reads CASRYGVRHYNEQFF. In DNA, the CDR3 is TGTGCCAGCCGTTACGGCGTGCGTCACTACAATGAGCAGTTCTTC.

V and J are TRBV4-2 and TRBJ1-5, with a possible D match to TRBD1 (6 bases). CDR1 and CDR2 (germline): LGHNA, YNFKEQ. V shed 1 base and J shed 0 bases, with 10 bases lying between them. This CDR3 has 16 amino acids. This CDR3 reads CASSQGGQYSNQPQHF. DNA of the CDR3: TGTGCCAGCAGCCAAGGGGGGCAGTATAGCAATCAGCCCCAGCATTTT.

The genes are TRBV7-6 and TRBJ2-6; D might be TRBD2 (6 bases). Germline V CDR1 and CDR2: SGHVS, FNYEAQ. The CDR3 has 17 amino acids. V was clipped by 4 bases and J by 2 bases, with 15 bases between them. This CDR3 is CASSSPGVSPGANVLTF. The DNA of the CDR3 is TGTGCCAGCAGCTCCCCGGGAGTGAGTCCTGGGGCCAACGTCCTGACTTTC.

About this clone: This CDR3 is also generated by other DNA sequences in the sample. V is TRBV30 and J is TRBJ1-5; the D is unclear. CDR3 size: 13 residues. V was pared by 0 bases and J by 4 bases, with 7 bases between. Germline V CDR1 and CDR2: GTSNPN, SVGIG (reference sequence). The DNA for the CDR3 is TGTGCCTGGAGTGTAGGTGGTAATCAGCCCCAGCATTTT. The encoded protein is CAWSVGGNQPQHF.

This clone turned up a few times. V and J are TRBV30 and TRBJ2-2; D gene uncertain. In germline, CDR1 is GTSNPN, CDR2 SVGIG (reference sequence). The CDR3 contains 16 residues. With 3 bases removed from V and 3 bases from J, the gap between germline ends came to 17 bases. In DNA form, the CDR3 reads TGTGCCTGGAGCCTCCCTTCGAACCTAGACACCGGGGAGCTGTTTTTT. Protein sequence: CAWSLPSNLDTGELFF.

This clone has just one count. The chain couples TRBV6-5 to TRBJ1-2, with D perhaps matching TRBD1 (6 bases). CDR3 size: 13 residues. The germline CDR1 and CDR2 sequences are MNHEY and SVGAGI. The V gene lost 5 bases and the J gene lost 6 bases, with 13 bases spanning the gap. CDR3 in amino acids: CASSKQGLDGYTF. The CDR3, as DNA: TGTGCCAGCAGTAAACAGGGTTTGGATGGCTACACCTTC.

The chain has TRBV4-1 and TRBJ1-1; D call uncertain. Germline V gene lookup returns CDR1 MGHRA and CDR2 YSYEKL. The CDR3 consists of 15 residues. Trimming took off 0 bases at V and 3 bases at J, with 11 bases between the two ends. CDR3 amino acids: CASSQDLLSYTEAFF. The CDR3 nucleotides read TGCGCCAGCAGCCAAGATTTGCTCTCGTACACTGAAGCTTTCTTT.

In regard to this clone: The junction differs from germline at one of its ends, possibly a read error. The V and J genes are TRBV14 and TRBJ1-5; D gene uncertain. This CDR3 contains 13 residues. Germline lookup yields CDR1 SGHDN and CDR2 FVKESK. The CDR3 DNA sequence: TGTGCCAGCAGCTGGGGAAGCAGTCAGCCCCAGCATTTT. It specifies CASSWGSSQPQHF.

The chain employs TRBV9 and TRBJ1-2, with unresolved D. Per the germline V gene, CDR1 is SGDLS and CDR2 is YYNGEE. The ends were cut back, 0 bases at V and 8 bases at J, with 5 bases in the middle. The CDR3 runs to 11 residues. CDR3 amino acids: CASSVAGGYTF. In DNA, the CDR3 is TGTGCCAGCAGCGTAGCGGGCGGCTACACCTTC.

The V gene is TRBV10-3, the J gene TRBJ2-3, with D perhaps matching TRBD2 (6 bases). The germline V gene has CDR1 ENHRY and CDR2 SYGVKD. V was cut by 6 bases and J by 2 bases, with 9 bases left in between. The CDR3 runs to 13 residues. The CDR3 is CAISGGLTDTQYF. Here the CDR3 DNA reads TGTGCCATCAGCGGGGGACTCACAGATACGCAGTATTTT.

The chain is built from TRBV5-4 and TRBJ1-1; a weak D match, TRBD1 (5 bases). V was clipped by 9 bases and J by 1 base, with 13 bases between them. The CDR3 spans 13 residues. Germline V gene sequence: CDR1 SGHNT, CDR2 YYREEE (reference sequence). This CDR3 reads CATISGGNTEAFF. The DNA of the CDR3 is TGTGCCACCATCTCCGGGGGGAACACTGAAGCTTTCTTT.

This clone was observed once. The chain employs TRBV13 and TRBJ2-1, with D possibly being TRBD2 (6 bases). V lost 5 bases and J lost 4, with 21 bases in between. Germline CDR1 and CDR2: PRHDT and FYEKMQ (reference sequence). The CDR3 is 17 residues long. In DNA, the CDR3 is TGTGCCAGCAGCCCTAAAGGACTAAGGGTGACGTACAATGAGCAGTTCTTC. Translated: CASSPKGLRVTYNEQFF.

The chain links TRBV3-1 (or the pseudogene TRBV3-2) to TRBJ1-1, with D possibly being TRBD1 (5 bases). V lost 1 base and J lost 2, with 14 bases in between. From germline, CDR1 is LGHDT and CDR2 YNNKEL (reference sequence). The CDR3 has 16 amino acids. CDR3 protein: CASSQVPGNGNTEAFF. The CDR3 coding sequence is TGTGCCAGCAGCCAAGTGCCAGGGAATGGAAACACTGAAGCTTTCTTT.

J is TRBJ2-5 and V is TRBV11-2; tentative D call: TRBD2 (5 bases). Germline CDR1 SGHAT, CDR2 FQNNGV. Trimming cost V 5 bases and J 8 bases, with 15 bases left between them. The CDR3 sequence is 13 residues long. The CDR3 DNA reads TGTGCCAGCAGCCCTAACAGCGGAGTAACCCAGTACTTC. It yields the protein CASSPNSGVTQYF.

The genes are TRBV28 and TRBJ1-5, with 7 nucleotides matching TRBD1. The CDR3 extends over 15 amino acids. Germline trimming cut 6 bases from V and 3 bases from J; bases unmatched to any gene: 8. In germline, CDR1 is MDHEN, CDR2 SYDVKM. CDR3 nucleotide sequence: TGTGCCAGCAGACCACTCGACAGGGACAATCAGCCCCAGCATTTT. The encoded protein is CASRPLDRDNQPQHF.